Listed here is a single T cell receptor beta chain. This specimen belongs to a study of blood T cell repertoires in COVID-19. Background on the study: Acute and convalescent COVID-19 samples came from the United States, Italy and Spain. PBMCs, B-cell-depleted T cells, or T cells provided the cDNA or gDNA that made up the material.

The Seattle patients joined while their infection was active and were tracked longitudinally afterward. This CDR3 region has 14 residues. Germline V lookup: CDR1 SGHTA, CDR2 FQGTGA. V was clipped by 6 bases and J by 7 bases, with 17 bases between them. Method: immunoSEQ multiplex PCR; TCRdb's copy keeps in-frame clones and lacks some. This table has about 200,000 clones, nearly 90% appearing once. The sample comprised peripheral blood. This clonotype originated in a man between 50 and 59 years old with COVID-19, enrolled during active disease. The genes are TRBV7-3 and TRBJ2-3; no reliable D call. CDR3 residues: CASSPYLSPYTQYF. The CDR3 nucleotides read TGTGCCAGCAGTCCTTACTTATCCCCTTATACGCAGTATTTT.